A selection of T cell receptor beta chains follows, all from one sample in a study of cytomegalovirus exposure and HLA in healthy donors. This table comes from immunoSEQ multiplex PCR, and its TCRdb copy is limited to in-frame clones, with some not included. The repertoire holds 120,000 to 150,000 clones, with roughly 80% as singletons. The material sequenced was PBMCs. The receptors derive from a woman between 40 and 50 years old in good health and CMV-seropositive. Each CDR3 is given with its conserved first and last residue. The order of the fields is V gene, D gene, J gene, clone size, CDR3 protein, CDR3 DNA. A D gene is named only where the DNA matches it firmly. The size entry is marked missing in some rows and otherwise reads once, few, many or a size class.

TRBV9	-	TRBJ2-3	-	CASSLRRASPDTQYF	TGTGCCAGCAGCCTCAGGAGGGCTAGCCCAGATACGCAGTATTTT
TRBV6-4	-	TRBJ2-1	-	CASSDSIAAHYNEQFF	TGTGCCAGCAGTGACTCGATAGCGGCCCACTACAATGAGCAGTTCTTC
TRBV27	TRBD2	TRBJ2-1	-	CASSSSHGGRVEQFF	TGTGCCAGCAGCTCCTCCCATGGCGGGAGGGTCGAGCAGTTCTTC
TRBV27	-	TRBJ2-3	-	CASSSADTGDTQYF	TGTGCCAGCAGTTCCGCCGATACGGGGGATACGCAGTATTTT
TRBV7-9	TRBD1	TRBJ1-5	-	CASSPSRGQGGPQHF	TGTGCCAGCAGCCCCTCTAGGGGACAGGGAGGGCCCCAGCATTTT
TRBV11-1	TRBD1	TRBJ2-1	once	CASSLRPGGSYNEQFF	TGTGCCAGCAGCTTAAGGCCAGGGGGCTCCTACAATGAGCAGTTCTTC
TRBV7-9	-	TRBJ2-6	-	CSSSEGAKVLTF	TGTTCCAGCAGCGAAGGGGCAAAGGTCCTGACTTTC
TRBV29-1	-	TRBJ1-4	-	CSVSQLTTNEKLFF	TGCAGCGTTAGTCAACTGACAACTAATGAAAAACTGTTTTTT
TRBV4-1	-	TRBJ2-7	-	CASSQEISASYEQYF	TGCGCCAGCAGCCAAGAGATTAGCGCTTCCTACGAGCAGTACTTC
TRBV4-2	TRBD1	TRBJ1-3	-	CASSQESTGVTGNTIYF	TGTGCCAGCAGCCAAGAATCGACAGGGGTTACTGGAAACACCATATATTTT
TRBV7-9	-	TRBJ1-2	-	CASSLALGGYGYTF	TGTGCCAGCAGCTTAGCCCTCGGGGGCTATGGCTACACCTTC
TRBV28	-	TRBJ1-1	-	CASSPPGNTEAFF	TGTGCCAGCAGTCCACCGGGGAACACTGAAGCTTTCTTT
TRBV29-1	TRBD1	TRBJ2-1	-	CSVGIPGTVNEQFF	TGCAGCGTCGGGATCCCCGGGACAGTAAATGAGCAGTTCTTC
TRBV5-4	TRBD2	TRBJ2-1	-	CASSLGGAGIYNEQFF	TGTGCCAGCAGCCTCGGGGGGGCGGGGATTTACAATGAGCAGTTCTTC
TRBV18	-	TRBJ2-7	-	CASSPITDAEQYF	TGTGCCAGCTCACCCATCACAGACGCCGAGCAGTACTTC
TRBV7-3	TRBD2	TRBJ2-1	once	CASSWTSGIHNEQFF	TGTGCCAGCAGTTGGACTAGCGGTATCCACAATGAGCAGTTCTTC
TRBV7-9	TRBD2	TRBJ2-7	-	CASSLPSGSGDEQYF	TGTGCCAGCAGCTTACCTAGCGGGAGCGGAGACGAGCAGTACTTC
TRBV28	-	TRBJ1-2	-	CASSLWDSQSGYTF	TGTGCCAGCAGTTTATGGGACAGTCAGAGTGGCTACACCTTC
TRBV28	-	TRBJ1-5	-	CASSFPDRWNQPQHF	TGTGCCAGCAGTTTTCCCGACAGATGGAATCAGCCCCAGCATTTT
TRBV19	TRBD1	TRBJ1-1	-	CASSSPRTGAFTEAFF	TGTGCCAGTAGTTCCCCCCGGACAGGGGCTTTCACTGAAGCTTTCTTT
TRBV11-3	-	TRBJ1-1	-	CASSLFRNTEAFF	TGTGCCAGCAGCTTATTCCGGAACACTGAAGCTTTCTTT
TRBV7-9	-	TRBJ2-1	-	CSSSLGSGENNEQFF	TGTTCCAGCAGCTTAGGGTCGGGGGAAAACAATGAGCAGTTCTTC
TRBV2	-	TRBJ1-1	-	CATGGQFEAFF	TGTGCCACTGGGGGCCAGTTTGAAGCTTTCTTT